This TCR beta chain was identified in a study of blood T cell repertoires in COVID-19. Original methodology: Reference gene primer amplification yielded estimated nucleated cell counts. TCRdb's table, derived via immunoSEQ multiplex PCR, lists solely in-frame clones and lacks some. The V and J calls and clone size are taken from that table; D and trimming were inferred from the DNA. The profile covers 450,000 to 500,000 clones, with roughly nine tenths appearing a single time and around 8% taken by the ten largest. The junction had 11 bases not matched to a gene; V was cut back by 4 bases and J by 7 bases. The germline CDR1 and CDR2 sequences are SEHNR and FQNEAQ (reference sequence). The CDR3 sequence is 15 residues long. Participants spanned ages about 18 to 95 years and resided in about two dozen US areas.

The receptor comes from a woman between 55 and 75 years old who had recovered from COVID-19. Sequenced material: PBMCs or T cells enriched from blood (not recorded which). This rearrangement joins TRBV7-9 to TRBJ1-2; 8 nucleotides agree with TRBD1. The CDR3 sequence is CASSSNLDRGFGYTF. CDR3 DNA sequence: TGTGCCAGCAGCTCCAACCTAGACAGGGGATTTGGCTACACCTTC.